This TCR beta chain was captured by sequencing in a study of spatial heterogeneity in lung cancer. Findings and caveats of the study: It was found that expanded intratumoral alpha and beta TCR counts tracked tumor mutation counts.

Every TCR cDNA molecule carried a tag that served as a unique molecular identifier. TCRdb reprocessed the 5' RACE reads via MiXCR and lists one record per CDR3 protein. The sample contains around 11,000 distinct CDR3 sequences, about 12% of which appear only once. Sample time point: sample taken at primary tumor resection. The cohort: 70 to 75 early-stage, untreated non-small cell lung cancer patients. Whole RNA obtained from tumor, nontumor lung or frozen PBMC underwent sequencing without sorting. This clonotype is termed medium-sized. Antigen: not known. The receptor's source is a female donor with early-stage non-small cell lung cancer. Sequencing used lung tumor tissue, obtained at surgery.

The CDR3 is CASSAGLAGVTQYF. As DNA, the CDR3 is TGTGCCAGCAGCGCCGGACTAGCGGGAGTTACGCAGTATTTT. V and J are TRBV9 and TRBJ2-3, with 13 bases matching TRBD2. The length of the CDR3 is 14 residues. The V and J ends lost 3 bases and 8 bases, in that order; junction bases with no gene match: 3. The germline V gene has CDR1 SGDLS and CDR2 YYNGEE.